One sample yielded the 9 T cell receptor beta chains listed below, sequenced in a study of CXCR3-negative and CXCR3-positive naive CD8 T cells. The libraries of TRB cDNA were prepared using 5' RACE with UMI labels. TCRdb re-called the 5' RACE reads; every CDR3 protein appears as one record, without DNA. The sample table includes about 62,000 distinct CDR3 sequences. Sequenced sample: naive CXCR3- CD8+ T cells from blood. The subset is: CD45RO-CCR7+CD27+CD95- naive CD8+ T cells lacking CXCR3 (TNR3-). These receptors were taken from a human donor in good health. Some clones in this sample may be carry-over from other donors' samples.

The chain couples TRBV7-3 to TRBJ1-1. The CDR3 is made up of 13 amino acids. The germline V gene encodes CDR1 SGHTA and CDR2 FQGTGA. CDR3 protein: CASSFLENTEAFF.

The CDR3 sequence: CASSPFGGGSAGELFF. The V gene is TRBV12-3 or TRBV12-4, the J gene TRBJ2-2; TCRdb outputs TRBD2, but without DNA this stays unchecked. The CDR3 extends over 16 amino acids.

This chain uses TRBV21-1 with TRBJ2-1. TRBV21-1 is a documented pseudogene. CDR3 size: 12 residues. The CDR3 sequence is CASSKGNNEQFF.

V gene TRBV27 combines with J gene TRBJ2-1. The CDR3 runs 13 residues. CDR1 is MNHEY and CDR2 is SMNVEV in the germline V gene (reference sequence). The CDR3 region is CASSFTAYNEQFF.

V usage is TRBV7-9 and J usage is TRBJ2-6. Looked up from germline, CDR1 is SEHNR and CDR2 is FQNEAQ (reference sequence). This CDR3 contains 15 residues. The CDR3 here is CASSLSDSGANVLTF.

The chain couples TRBV30 to TRBJ1-2. Looked up from germline, CDR1 is GTSNPN and CDR2 is SVGIG (reference sequence). The CDR3 has 11 amino acids. The chain's CDR3 is CAWSEDVGYTF. Using reference TRBV30 and TRBJ1-2 for the parts outside the CDR3, the full variable domain is SQTIHQWPATLVQPVGSPLSLECTVEGTSNPNLYWYRQAAGRGLQLLFYSVGIGQISSEVPQNLSASRPQDRQFILSSKKLLLSDSGFYLCAWSEDVGYTFGSGTRLTVV.

The rearrangement links TRBV14 to TRBJ2-5; TCRdb reports TRBD2, a call that lacks DNA to check it against. Germline V gene sequence: CDR1 SGHDN, CDR2 FVKESK. The CDR3 runs to 16 residues. The CDR3 spells CASSGTGTSGEETQYF.

The rearrangement links TRBV4-1 to TRBJ2-5; TCRdb's D call, TRBD1, is unchecked because there is no DNA. CDR1 and CDR2 (germline): MGHRA, YSYEKL. CDR3 length: 14 amino acids. CDR3 loop: CASSPTRSPGTQHF.

V is TRBV29-1 and J is TRBJ1-1. From germline, CDR1 is SQVTM and CDR2 ANQGSEA. The CDR3 has 13 amino acids. Here the CDR3 reads CSVEVEGNTEAFF.